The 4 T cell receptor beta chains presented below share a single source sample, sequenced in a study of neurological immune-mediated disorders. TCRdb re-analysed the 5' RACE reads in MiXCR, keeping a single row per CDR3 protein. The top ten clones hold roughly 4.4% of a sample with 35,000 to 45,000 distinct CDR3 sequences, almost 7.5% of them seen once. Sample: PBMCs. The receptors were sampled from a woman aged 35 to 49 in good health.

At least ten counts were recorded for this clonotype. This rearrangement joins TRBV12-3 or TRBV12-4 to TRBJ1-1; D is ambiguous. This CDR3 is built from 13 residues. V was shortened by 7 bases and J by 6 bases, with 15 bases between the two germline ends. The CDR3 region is CASIPRGVPEAFF. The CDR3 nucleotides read TGTGCCAGCATTCCTCGTGGGGTCCCTGAAGCTTTCTTT.

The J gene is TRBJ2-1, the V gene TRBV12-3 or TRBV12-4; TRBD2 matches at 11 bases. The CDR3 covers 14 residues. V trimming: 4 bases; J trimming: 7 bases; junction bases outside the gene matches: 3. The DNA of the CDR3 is TGTGCCAGCAGTTCCGGGACTAGCGGAAATGAGCAGTTCTTC. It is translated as CASSSGTSGNEQFF.

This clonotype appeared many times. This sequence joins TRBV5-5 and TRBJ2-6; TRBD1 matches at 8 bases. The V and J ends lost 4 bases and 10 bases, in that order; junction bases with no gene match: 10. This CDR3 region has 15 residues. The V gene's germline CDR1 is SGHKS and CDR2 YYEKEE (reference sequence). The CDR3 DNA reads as TGTGCCAGCAGCGGAGGGAAGACAGGGGAGAACGTCCTGACTTTC. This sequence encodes CASSGGKTGENVLTF. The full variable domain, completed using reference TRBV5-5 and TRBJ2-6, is DAGVTQSPTHLIKTRGQQVTLRCSPISGHKSVSWYQQVLGQGPQFIFQYYEKEERGRGNFPDRFSARQFPNYSSELNVNALLLGDSALYLCASSGGKTGENVLTFGAGSRLTVL.

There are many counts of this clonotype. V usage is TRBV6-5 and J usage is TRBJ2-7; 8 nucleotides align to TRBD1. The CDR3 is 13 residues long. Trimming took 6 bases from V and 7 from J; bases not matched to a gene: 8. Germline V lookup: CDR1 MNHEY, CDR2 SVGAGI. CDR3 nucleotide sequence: TGTGCCAGCAGATACGACAGGGGAGGAGAGCAGTACGTC. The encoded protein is CASRYDRGGEQYV.